This T cell receptor (beta chain) originates from a study of blood T cells in healthy people across ages. The CDR3 consists of 12 residues. Germline CDR1 is SQVTM and CDR2 is ANQGSEA. Combining a sample-barcoded 5' primer with a J-beta primer mix, a second PCR ran for roughly 7 to 12 cycles. TCRdb reanalysed the 5' RACE reads using MiXCR and keeps one entry per CDR3 protein. The sample has some 1.5 million distinct CDR3 sequences; 25% to 30% are singletons. General study findings and limits: Conclusively comparing naive with antigen-experienced cells was impossible with unsorted PBMCs. Greater diversity and more naive CD4+ cells were seen in long-lived donors than in aged donors.

In regard to this clonotype: Its antigen is not identified. Compared with germline, one end of the junction differs, possibly owing to a read error.

The authors extracted at least 5 micrograms of total RNA per sample. The TCR sequence derives from a woman aged 25 to 39 in good health. Sequencing used blood. The chain is built from TRBV29-1 and TRBJ1-4; no clear D. CDR3 sequence reads: CCVGIANEKLFF. CDR3 DNA: TGCTGCGTTGGTATTGCTAATGAAAAACTGTTTTTT.